One and the same sample provided the 10 T cell receptor beta chains below, sequenced in a study of OX40 agonist ivuxolimab in advanced cancers. Only in-frame clones appear in the TCRdb table, and some are missing; sequencing was by immunoSEQ multiplex PCR. Of about 110,000 clones detected, around 90% appear once; the ten largest clones hold under 0.85%. The source material was CD4+ or CD8+ T cells sorted from blood, sampled in a trial of the OX40 agonist ivuxolimab. Source of these receptors: an adult with an advanced solid tumor such as melanoma, head and neck, liver or kidney cancer.

This chain connects TRBV27 to TRBJ1-1; no clear D gene. Trimming took off 0 bases at V and 1 base at J, with 9 bases between the two ends. The CDR3 is 15 residues long. Germline assignment: CDR1 MNHEY and CDR2 SMNVEV (reference sequence). The CDR3 DNA sequence: TGTGCCAGCAGTTTATCGGGTCAGAAGAACACTGAAGCTTTCTTT. The encoded protein is CASSLSGQKNTEAFF.

This chain joins TRBV10-2 and TRBJ1-4, with no clear D. Trimming shortened V by 0 bases and J by 4 bases, and 3 bases separated the two germline ends. This CDR3 spans 13 amino acids. The V gene's germline CDR1 is WSHSY and CDR2 SAAADI. Here the CDR3 DNA reads TGCGCCAGCAGTGAGTCACTTAATGAAAAACTGTTTTTT. Translating gives CASSESLNEKLFF.

This chain uses TRBV6-1 with TRBJ2-3; weak D call: TRBD1 (6 bases). CDR3 length: 15 amino acids. CDR1 and CDR2 (germline): MNHNS, SASEGT. V was pared by 7 bases and J by 2 bases, with 16 bases between. The CDR3 coding sequence is TGTGCCAGCAATACCCTACAGGGCTCCACAGATACGCAGTATTTT. Encoded protein: CASNTLQGSTDTQYF.

The chain joins TRBV19 to TRBJ2-7, with TRBD2 identical over 9 bases. Per germline, CDR1 LNHDA and CDR2 SQIVND (reference sequence). J was trimmed by 0 bases and V by 2 bases; bases with no gene match: 2. This CDR3 contains 15 residues. CDR3 sequence reads: CASSIKREVSYEQYF. In nucleotides, the CDR3 is TGTGCCAGTAGTATAAAGCGGGAGGTCTCCTACGAGCAGTACTTC.

This clone has just one count. The chain combines TRBV5-6 with TRBJ2-5, with D possibly TRBD1 on 6 matching bases. Germline V gives CDR1 SGHDT, CDR2 YYEEEE. Trimming removed 1 base from V and 5 bases from J, with 9 bases in between. This CDR3 is 13 amino acids long. For the CDR3, the DNA is TGTGCCAGCAGCTTGACAGGGCCGGAGACCCAGTACTTC. Translating it yields CASSLTGPETQYF.

The chain has TRBV11-2 and TRBJ2-1, with 12 bases identical to TRBD2. The CDR3 spans 15 residues. From germline, CDR1 is SGHAT and CDR2 FQNNGV. J gave up 8 bases and V 4 bases, and 6 bases lay outside the gene matches. CDR3 protein: CASSSTSGRWHEQFF. The DNA of the CDR3 is TGTGCCAGCAGCTCCACTAGCGGGAGGTGGCATGAGCAGTTCTTC. Variable domain in full (rest from reference TRBV11-2 and TRBJ2-1): EAGVAQSPRYKIIEKRQSVAFWCNPISGHATLYWYQQILGQGPKLLIQFQNNGVVDDSQLPKDRFSAERLKGVDSTLKIQPAKLEDSAVYLCASSSTSGRWHEQFFGPGTRLTVL.

This rearrangement joins TRBV11-1 to TRBJ1-1, with D unclear. CDR1 and CDR2 (germline): SGHAT, FQDESV (reference sequence). Trimming removed 5 bases from V and 1 base from J, with 11 bases in between. The CDR3 is made up of 14 amino acids. The CDR3 nucleotides read TGTGCCAGCAGCCAGGAATCGGGGAACACTGAAGCTTTCTTT. This encodes CASSQESGNTEAFF.

V gene TRBV2 combines with J gene TRBJ1-2, with 7 bases that match TRBD1. Losses at the gene ends were 5 bases for V and 7 bases for J; bases not matched to a gene: 4. There are 12 residues in the CDR3. The V gene's germline CDR1 is SNHLY and CDR2 FYNNEI. The CDR3 nucleotides read TGTGCCAGCAGTCCGGACAGGTTTGGCTACACCTTC. Protein: CASSPDRFGYTF.

Comment on this clone: Within the sample, other DNA sequences also encode this same CDR3. This chain uses TRBV19 with TRBJ2-7; D ambiguous. Between the trimmed V and J ends, which lost 6 bases and 0 bases, there was a span of 12 bases. The CDR3 runs 14 residues. Germline V gene data show CDR1 as LNHDA and CDR2 as SQIVND (reference sequence). DNA for the CDR3: TGTGCCAGTAGCTCCCTTCAAAGCTCCTACGAGCAGTACTTC. Its translation is CASSSLQSSYEQYF.

V is TRBV10-3 and J is TRBJ2-5; D tentatively reads TRBD1 or TRBD2 (5 bases each). Germline CDR1 ENHRY, CDR2 SYGVKD. V shed 10 bases and J shed 1 base, with 10 bases lying between them. The CDR3 has 12 residues. Here the CDR3 DNA reads TGTGCCACCGGGGCACTCCAAGAGACCCAGTACTTC. Residues: CATGALQETQYF.